A selection of T cell receptor beta chains follows, all from one sample in a study of monozygotic twins with inflammatory bowel disease. TCRdb reprocessed the 5' RACE reads and keeps a single row for each CDR3 protein, giving no DNA. Seen in this sample are more than 300,000 distinct CDR3 sequences; the ten most common clones hold about 2.5%. The sequencing sample was made of blood. These receptors all come from a human donor with ulcerative colitis or Crohn's disease, or a healthy co-twin of an affected twin (not recorded which). Each CDR3 is given with its conserved first and last residue. Fields, in order: J gene, V gene, CDR3 protein.

j_gene: TRBJ2-5; v_gene: TRBV10-3; CDR3aa: CAISMDSGGAQYF
j_gene: TRBJ1-5; v_gene: TRBV5-6; CDR3aa: CASSSMTDGQPQHF
j_gene: TRBJ1-3; v_gene: TRBV29-1; CDR3aa: CSGGEPGNTIYF
j_gene: TRBJ2-5; v_gene: TRBV7-3; CDR3aa: CASSPELAEETQYF
j_gene: TRBJ2-7; v_gene: TRBV6-2/TRBV6-3; CDR3aa: CASSLIRGQGFYEQYF
j_gene: TRBJ2-5; v_gene: TRBV11-2; CDR3aa: CASSRIGRQETQYF
j_gene: TRBJ1-4; v_gene: TRBV19; CDR3aa: CASSISGTATNEKLFF
j_gene: TRBJ2-1; v_gene: TRBV4-1; CDR3aa: CASSQDQRAGWSIRNEQFF
j_gene: TRBJ2-3; v_gene: TRBV2; CDR3aa: CASRGFSGGPLYTPTDTQYF
j_gene: TRBJ2-2; v_gene: TRBV11-1; CDR3aa: CASSLALIVWGLPNTGELFF
j_gene: TRBJ2-5; v_gene: TRBV2; CDR3aa: CASSDLSGETQYF
j_gene: TRBJ1-2; v_gene: TRBV6-1; CDR3aa: CASSAATGANFYGYTF
j_gene: TRBJ2-7; v_gene: TRBV9; CDR3aa: CASSVGDSHEQYF
j_gene: TRBJ1-2; v_gene: TRBV7-2; CDR3aa: CASSPRTGDYGYTF
j_gene: TRBJ2-5; v_gene: TRBV6-5; CDR3aa: CASGGGRETQYF
j_gene: TRBJ2-5; v_gene: TRBV3-1; CDR3aa: CASSQMGLQETQYF
j_gene: TRBJ1-1; v_gene: TRBV9; CDR3aa: CASSLPGNEAFF
j_gene: TRBJ1-1; v_gene: TRBV12-3/TRBV12-4; CDR3aa: CASSLANRGTEAFF
j_gene: TRBJ1-1; v_gene: TRBV6-5; CDR3aa: CASSSRFFDLEGEAFF
j_gene: TRBJ2-5; v_gene: TRBV7-2; CDR3aa: CASSLASGRETQYF
j_gene: TRBJ1-1; v_gene: TRBV5-1; CDR3aa: CASSQNPRTGNTEAFF
j_gene: TRBJ2-7; v_gene: TRBV28; CDR3aa: CASSQPGTGGFYEQYF
j_gene: TRBJ2-7; v_gene: TRBV4-1; CDR3aa: CASSQAPTDYEQYF
j_gene: TRBJ1-2; v_gene: TRBV7-9; CDR3aa: CASSLDGSLYGYTF
j_gene: TRBJ2-3; v_gene: TRBV5-4; CDR3aa: CASSLAGSDSQYF
j_gene: TRBJ2-2; v_gene: TRBV7-3; CDR3aa: CASSLMSNLANTGELFF
j_gene: TRBJ2-7; v_gene: TRBV7-2; CDR3aa: CASSLADRGKGRLRYEQYF
j_gene: TRBJ2-2; v_gene: TRBV5-6; CDR3aa: CASFSPGQGDTGELFF
j_gene: TRBJ2-2; v_gene: TRBV7-9; CDR3aa: CASSSASLEGTGELFF
j_gene: TRBJ1-5; v_gene: TRBV6-6; CDR3aa: CASSMKGRQPQHF
j_gene: TRBJ1-5; v_gene: TRBV7-2; CDR3aa: CASSLRQSYQPQHF
j_gene: TRBJ1-3; v_gene: TRBV10-2; CDR3aa: CASSGADRWGNTIYF
j_gene: TRBJ2-3; v_gene: TRBV2; CDR3aa: CASTRQGSDTQYF
j_gene: TRBJ2-7; v_gene: TRBV6-2/TRBV6-3; CDR3aa: CASSYSGPSSYEQYF
j_gene: TRBJ1-1; v_gene: TRBV18; CDR3aa: CASSPPGQGLGTEAFF
j_gene: TRBJ1-1; v_gene: TRBV19; CDR3aa: CASRRTGGYKGNTEAFF
j_gene: TRBJ2-7; v_gene: TRBV6-5; CDR3aa: CASSYLGDEQYF
j_gene: TRBJ1-5; v_gene: TRBV6-6; CDR3aa: CASSYSLGIQPQHF
j_gene: TRBJ2-3; v_gene: TRBV12-3/TRBV12-4; CDR3aa: CASSFSRGGNTQYF
j_gene: TRBJ1-4; v_gene: TRBV12-3/TRBV12-4; CDR3aa: CASSLEDSNEKLFF
j_gene: TRBJ2-5; v_gene: TRBV5-1; CDR3aa: CASSLGAGPQETQYF
j_gene: TRBJ2-7; v_gene: TRBV6-1; CDR3aa: CASTKGQGGREQYF
j_gene: TRBJ2-5; v_gene: TRBV18; CDR3aa: CASTTPPETQYF
j_gene: TRBJ1-6; v_gene: TRBV5-1; CDR3aa: CASSSQSPNSPLHF
j_gene: TRBJ1-3; v_gene: TRBV4-1; CDR3aa: CASSQTGTGNTINFGNTIYF
j_gene: TRBJ1-5; v_gene: TRBV4-1; CDR3aa: CASSQEWGQPQHF
j_gene: TRBJ1-1; v_gene: TRBV20-1; CDR3aa: CSARDVLQMLPGGEAFF
j_gene: TRBJ1-1; v_gene: TRBV9; CDR3aa: CASSQSTGSEAFF
j_gene: TRBJ2-5; v_gene: TRBV5-1; CDR3aa: CASSLAQLQETQYF
j_gene: TRBJ1-1; v_gene: TRBV5-1; CDR3aa: CASSPEQDTEAFF
j_gene: TRBJ1-1; v_gene: TRBV6-1; CDR3aa: CATRQYAMNTEAFF
j_gene: TRBJ2-3; v_gene: TRBV5-1; CDR3aa: CASGGQSTDTQYF
j_gene: TRBJ2-5; v_gene: TRBV5-1; CDR3aa: CASSPQGQFGETQYF
j_gene: TRBJ2-5; v_gene: TRBV12-5; CDR3aa: CASGLVPNEETQYF
j_gene: TRBJ2-3; v_gene: TRBV9; CDR3aa: CASRAGQGARTDTQYF
j_gene: TRBJ2-7; v_gene: TRBV18; CDR3aa: CASSPPIGNPYEQYF
j_gene: TRBJ2-7; v_gene: TRBV9; CDR3aa: CASSVAPTGRNSYEQYF